These 9 T cell receptor beta chains came from one sample sequenced in a study of T cells in Graves' hyperthyroidism and ophthalmopathy. Amplification of TCR beta CDR3 regions used RNA as the template. The HTBI set primed first-round TCR CDR3 RT-PCR. From the multiplex PCR reads, TCRdb called clonotypes with MiXCR, one entry per CDR3 protein. The table lists 400,000 to 500,000 distinct CDR3 sequences, roughly an eighth of them singletons, with 5.3% in the top ten. Sequenced input: blood. Every receptor here comes from a young woman with Graves' hyperthyroidism.

This clonotype has ten or more counts. The chain links TRBV29-1 to TRBJ2-7; D may match TRBD1 or TRBD2 (6 bases each). The CDR3 has 13 amino acids. The V gene lost 6 bases and the J gene lost 3 bases, with 15 bases spanning the gap. In germline, CDR1 is SQVTM, CDR2 ANQGSEA. CDR3 nucleotides: TGCAGCGTGAACACCGGGGGCGGCTACGAGCAGTACTTC. Translating it yields CSVNTGGGYEQYF.

This clonotype occurred many times. J is TRBJ2-1 and V is TRBV20-1; 8 bases are a match to TRBD1. Germline V lookup: CDR1 DFQATT, CDR2 SNEGSKA (reference sequence). Germline trimming cut 3 bases from V and 4 bases from J; bases unmatched to any gene: 5. The CDR3 extends over 14 amino acids. CDR3 in amino acids: CSASLGQEYNEQFF. The CDR3, as DNA: TGCAGTGCTAGCTTGGGACAGGAGTACAATGAGCAGTTCTTC.

The chain combines TRBV5-6 with TRBJ2-6; D not resolved. V was shortened by 3 bases and J by 4 bases, with 17 bases between the two germline ends. Germline lookup yields CDR1 SGHDT and CDR2 YYEEEE. The CDR3 spans 17 residues. CDR3 loop: CASSSTGPAFGANVLTF. CDR3 nucleotides: TGTGCCAGCAGCTCCACCGGGCCAGCTTTCGGGGCCAACGTCCTGACTTTC.

This sequence joins TRBV27 and TRBJ2-2; D call uncertain. The CDR3 sequence is 12 residues long. V was trimmed by 4 bases and J by 8 bases, leaving 8 bases between them. CDR1 is MNHEY, CDR2 SMNVEV, per germline (reference sequence). CDR3 amino acids: CASSSPVGELFF. CDR3 nucleotide sequence: TGTGCCAGCAGTTCCCCCGTGGGGGAGCTGTTTTTT.

This clonotype was seen a few times. The V call is TRBV6-1, the J call TRBJ1-3, with 8 bases identical to TRBD1. Per the germline V gene, CDR1 is MNHNS and CDR2 is SASEGT. The CDR3 loop spans 17 amino acids. V shed 1 base, J shed 4 bases, and the junction held 9 bases outside the gene matches. The CDR3 protein is CASSEVLGTGEGNTIYF. The CDR3 DNA follows: TGTGCCAGCAGTGAAGTATTAGGGACAGGCGAGGGAAACACCATATATTTT.

This clonotype was seen only a few times. V gene TRBV10-1 combines with J gene TRBJ2-2, with unresolved D. The CDR3 length is 13 residues. Germline CDR1 and CDR2: WNHNN and SYGVQD (reference sequence). Trimming left V 2 bases short and J 3 bases short, with 4 bases between. This CDR3 is CASSEQYTGELFF. The CDR3 nucleotides are TGCGCCAGCAGTGAGCAGTACACCGGGGAGCTGTTTTTT.

This clonotype was recorded many times. CDR3 protein: CSVEKGNTEAFF. The CDR3 coding sequence is TGCAGCGTTGAAAAGGGGAACACTGAAGCTTTCTTT. The genes are TRBV29-1 and TRBJ1-1; no clear D gene. Per germline, CDR1 SQVTM and CDR2 ANQGSEA. The V end lost 2 bases, the J end lost 1 base, and 5 bases lay between the germline ends. The CDR3 contains 12 residues.

In its sample, this clonotype was seen many times. At one of its ends the junction is not consistent with the germline gene, which may arise from a read error. The CDR3 region is CASRLGLAVPDTQYF. CDR3 nucleotide sequence: TGTGCCAGCAGATTGGGACTAGCAGTGCCAGATACGCAGTATTTT. The rearrangement links TRBV5-8 to TRBJ2-3; TRBD2 matches 9 bases. Germline V gene data show CDR1 as SGHTS and CDR2 as YDEGEE. The CDR3 length is 15 residues. Together with reference TRBV5-8 and TRBJ2-3, the CDR3 gives the full variable domain: EAGVTQSPTHLIKTRGQQATLRCSPISGHTSVYWYQQALGLGLQFLLWYDEGEERNRGNFPPRFSGRQFPNYSSELNVNALELEDSALYLCASRLGLAVPDTQYFGPGTRLTVL.

This clonotype came up many times. The chain joins TRBV30 to TRBJ2-7; TRBD1 might be the D (6 bases). Germline V lookup: CDR1 GTSNPN, CDR2 SVGIG (reference sequence). CDR3 size: 12 residues. V gave up 6 bases and J gave up 3 bases, with 12 bases separating them. For the CDR3, the DNA is TGTGCCTGTACAGGGAGCCGCTACGAGCAGTACTTC. It specifies CACTGSRYEQYF.